This T cell receptor (beta chain) appears in the sequencing data of a study of CD8+ T cells in alopecia areata. Overall study findings and caveats: Tofacitinib yielded significantly lower scalp clonality and fewer expanded CD8+ clones among the top 100. Persistence in scalp and blood during tofacitinib was observed for many expanded lesional clones.

Reverse transcribed after extraction, RNA yielded cDNA as the sequencing template. Repertoires were generated with immunoSEQ multiplex PCR, while TCRdb's copy carries only in-frame clones and drops some. The data contain under 95,000 clones, about two thirds of them singletons. This clone appeared many times. Its antigen is unknown. The treatment is: oral pan-JAK inhibitor, 5-10 mg twice daily. Researchers took lesional scalp punch biopsies and peripheral blood from people who were alopecia areata patients. PBMCs yielded sorted CD4+ and CD8+ T cells. The CDR3 runs to 12 residues. From germline, CDR1 is LNHDA and CDR2 SQIVND (reference sequence). The V and J ends lost 8 bases and 4 bases, in that order; junction bases with no gene match: 2.

The V and J genes are TRBV19 and TRBJ1-1; 9 bases align to TRBD1. The TCR comes from a human donor with alopecia areata. Here the sequenced sample was CD8+ T cells sorted from blood, taken at week 44, from a patient treated with tofacitinib. In DNA form, the CDR3 reads TGTGCCAGTGTGACAGGGGGCACTGAAGCTTTCTTT. Its translation is CASVTGGTEAFF.